This T cell receptor beta chain was found in a study of CD8 T cells in Susac syndrome. The study's findings and limits: Acknowledgment was made by the study that its TCR sequencing and HLA analysis involved a relatively small number of individuals.

Trimming pared 2 bases from V and 2 bases from J, leaving 14 bases between. The CDR3 is made up of 15 amino acids. In germline, CDR1 is DFQATT, CDR2 SNEGSKA (reference sequence). On this clonotype: Its matching antigen is unknown.

TCR beta sequences were obtained from blood CD8+ and CD4+ T cells. CD8+ and CD4+ T cells were negatively isolated; TEMRA cells were FACS-enriched. RNA amounts of roughly 0.45 to 1 ug underwent reverse transcription with random hexamers. A multiplex approach, immunoSEQ multiplex PCR, amplified TCR beta CDR3 across 54 Vbeta and 13 Jbeta. TCRdb processed the immunoSEQ multiplex PCR reads anew with MiXCR; each CDR3 protein has one entry. The data show roughly 50,000 distinct CDR3 sequences, nearly 95% seen once. The specimen sequenced was CD8+ T cells from PBMCs. The chain joins TRBV20-1 to TRBJ2-3; possible D gene TRBD1, 5 bases. The receptor's source is a human donor in good health. The CDR3 DNA reads as TGCAGTGCTAGAAAGATTCAGGGAATCACAGATACGCAGTATTTT. Its translation is CSARKIQGITDTQYF.